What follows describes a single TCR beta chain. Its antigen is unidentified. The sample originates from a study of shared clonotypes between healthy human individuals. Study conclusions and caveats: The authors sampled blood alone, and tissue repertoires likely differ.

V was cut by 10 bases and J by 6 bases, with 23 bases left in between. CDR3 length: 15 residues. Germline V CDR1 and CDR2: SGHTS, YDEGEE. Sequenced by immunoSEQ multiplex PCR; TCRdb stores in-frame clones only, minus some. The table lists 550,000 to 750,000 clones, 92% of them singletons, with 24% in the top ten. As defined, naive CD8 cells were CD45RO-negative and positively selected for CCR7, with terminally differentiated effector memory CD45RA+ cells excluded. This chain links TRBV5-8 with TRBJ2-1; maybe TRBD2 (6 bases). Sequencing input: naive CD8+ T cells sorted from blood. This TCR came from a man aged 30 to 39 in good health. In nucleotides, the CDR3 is TGTGCCCCCTCAAGGCGGGACGAAAAACCCAATGAGCAGTTCTTC. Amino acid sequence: CAPSRRDEKPNEQFF.